Listed below are T cell receptor beta chains from one sample, sequenced in a study of blood T cell repertoires in COVID-19. The data were produced by immunoSEQ multiplex PCR, yet TCRdb's version contains in-frame clones alone and is incomplete. The data show 85,000 to 100,000 clones, roughly 81% seen once. Specimen: peripheral blood. The receptors come from a man older than 75 with COVID-19, enrolled during active disease. CDR3s include the opening cysteine and the closing phenylalanine or tryptophan. The D gene is left open where the match is weak. Where a row states a size, it is once, few, many or the class of an expanded clone; other rows omit it.

D gene: TRBD1; V gene: TRBV7-2; clone size: few; J gene: TRBJ1-2; CDR3 DNA: TGTGCCAGCAGCTCGGGACAGTCCCACTCCAATGGCTACACCTTC; CDR3 protein: CASSSGQSHSNGYTF
D gene: NA; V gene: TRBV2; clone size: NA; J gene: TRBJ2-5; CDR3 DNA: TGTGCCAGCTCGAAACTAGCTTGGGAGACCCAGTACTTC; CDR3 protein: CASSKLAWETQYF
D gene: NA; V gene: TRBV5-6; clone size: NA; J gene: TRBJ1-2; CDR3 DNA: TGTGCCAGCAGCTTGAACAGGGACTATGGCTACACCTTC; CDR3 protein: CASSLNRDYGYTF
D gene: NA; V gene: TRBV10-2; clone size: NA; J gene: TRBJ2-1; CDR3 DNA: TGCGCCAGCAGTGAGGTCCCCAGCTCCTACAATGAGCAGTTCTTC; CDR3 protein: CASSEVPSSYNEQFF
D gene: NA; V gene: TRBV6-2/TRBV6-3; clone size: NA; J gene: TRBJ1-2; CDR3 DNA: TGTGCCAGCAACCCGAGGTCGCCCCTCTATGGCTACACCTTC; CDR3 protein: CASNPRSPLYGYTF
D gene: NA; V gene: TRBV2; clone size: NA; J gene: TRBJ2-2; CDR3 DNA: TGTGCCAGCAGTGTATCGCAGGGTCTGGTCGCGGAGCTGTTTTTT; CDR3 protein: CASSVSQGLVAELFF
D gene: TRBD1; V gene: TRBV29-1; clone size: NA; J gene: TRBJ2-5; CDR3 DNA: TGCAGCGTTGAAGAGGGGACAGGGGTAAGCGAGACCCAGTACTTC; CDR3 protein: CSVEEGTGVSETQYF
D gene: NA; V gene: TRBV18; clone size: NA; J gene: TRBJ1-2; CDR3 DNA: TGTGCCAGCACTACAGGGACTAACTATGGCTACACCTTC; CDR3 protein: CASTTGTNYGYTF
D gene: NA; V gene: TRBV7-8; clone size: NA; J gene: TRBJ2-2; CDR3 DNA: TGTGCCAGCCAGAAGGGGGTGGCGAACACCGGGGAGCTGTTTTTT; CDR3 protein: CASQKGVANTGELFF
D gene: NA; V gene: TRBV5-1; clone size: NA; J gene: TRBJ2-1; CDR3 DNA: TGCGCCAGCAGCTTGGTGCAGGGGCGGAATGAGCAGTTCTTC; CDR3 protein: CASSLVQGRNEQFF
D gene: TRBD1; V gene: TRBV7-2; clone size: NA; J gene: TRBJ2-6; CDR3 DNA: TGTGCCAGCAGCTCCGGACAGGACACCTCTGGGGCCAACGTCCTGACTTTC; CDR3 protein: CASSSGQDTSGANVLTF
D gene: NA; V gene: TRBV29-1; clone size: NA; J gene: TRBJ2-1; CDR3 DNA: TGCAGCGTTGAGGTCCGGGCCTACAATGAGCAGTTCTTC; CDR3 protein: CSVEVRAYNEQFF
D gene: TRBD1; V gene: TRBV6-4; clone size: NA; J gene: TRBJ1-2; CDR3 DNA: TGTGCCAGCAGTGACGGGAACAGGGGGACCTATGGCTACACCTTC; CDR3 protein: CASSDGNRGTYGYTF
D gene: NA; V gene: TRBV10-3; clone size: NA; J gene: TRBJ1-2; CDR3 DNA: TGTGCCATCAGTGCAGGGGATGGCTATGGCTACACCTTC; CDR3 protein: CAISAGDGYGYTF
D gene: NA; V gene: TRBV2; clone size: NA; J gene: TRBJ2-7; CDR3 DNA: TGTGCCACCCAAAGCGAGAGGGCGTACGAGCAGTACTTC; CDR3 protein: CATQSERAYEQYF
D gene: TRBD1; V gene: TRBV18; clone size: NA; J gene: TRBJ1-4; CDR3 DNA: TGTGCCAGTACCCGACAGGGCGCAACTAATGAAAAACTGTTTTTT; CDR3 protein: CASTRQGATNEKLFF
D gene: TRBD1; V gene: TRBV5-4; clone size: NA; J gene: TRBJ2-1; CDR3 DNA: TGTGCCAGCAGCGACGGGACAGGGGGCTACAATGAGCAGTTCTTC; CDR3 protein: CASSDGTGGYNEQFF
D gene: TRBD1; V gene: TRBV11-2; clone size: NA; J gene: TRBJ2-5; CDR3 DNA: TGTGCCAGCAGCGCAAAGGGACAGGGGTACCAAGAGACCCAGTACTTC; CDR3 protein: CASSAKGQGYQETQYF
D gene: NA; V gene: TRBV5-1; clone size: NA; J gene: TRBJ2-5; CDR3 DNA: TGCGCCAGCAGCTTGGCTTTTGGGGGGGCCGTGTGGCAAGAGACCCAGTACTTC; CDR3 protein: CASSLAFGGAVWQETQYF
D gene: TRBD1; V gene: TRBV27; clone size: NA; J gene: TRBJ2-6; CDR3 DNA: TGTGCCAGCAGCCTAGCCGGGACAGGGTTTGCTGGGGCCAACGTCCTGACTTTC; CDR3 protein: CASSLAGTGFAGANVLTF
D gene: TRBD2; V gene: TRBV5-6; clone size: many; J gene: TRBJ2-2; CDR3 DNA: TGTGCCAGCAGCTTAGGACTAGCGGGAGGCCCGAACACCGGGGAGCTGTTTTTT; CDR3 protein: CASSLGLAGGPNTGELFF
D gene: NA; V gene: TRBV21-1; clone size: NA; J gene: TRBJ2-1; CDR3 DNA: TGTGCCAGCAGCCCTGGGGCGGGGAGCTCCTACAATGAGCAGTTCTTC; CDR3 protein: CASSPGAGSSYNEQFF
D gene: NA; V gene: TRBV28; clone size: NA; J gene: TRBJ1-1; CDR3 DNA: TGTGCCAGCAGTTTAGGAAGGGGAAGGGGTAACACTGAAGCTTTCTTT; CDR3 protein: CASSLGRGRGNTEAFF
D gene: TRBD2; V gene: TRBV7-2; clone size: once; J gene: TRBJ2-1; CDR3 DNA: TGTGCCAGCAGCTTGTGGGGCGGGGGGGCGTCTAATGAGCAGTTCTTC; CDR3 protein: CASSLWGGGASNEQFF
D gene: TRBD1; V gene: TRBV5-1; clone size: NA; J gene: TRBJ1-2; CDR3 DNA: TGCGCCAGCAGGACGACAGGGGGCTACACCTTC; CDR3 protein: CASRTTGGYTF
D gene: NA; V gene: TRBV12-3/TRBV12-4; clone size: NA; J gene: TRBJ2-7; CDR3 DNA: TGTGCCAGCAGTTGGGGCAGATCATACGAGCAGTACTTC; CDR3 protein: CASSWGRSYEQYF
D gene: NA; V gene: TRBV10-1; clone size: once; J gene: TRBJ1-3; CDR3 DNA: TGCGCCAGCAGAAAAACAGGGCCTGGAAACACCATATATTTT; CDR3 protein: CASRKTGPGNTIYF
D gene: NA; V gene: TRBV5-4; clone size: NA; J gene: TRBJ1-4; CDR3 DNA: TGTGCCAGCAGCTCCCCGGTCCGGGGTTCTAATGAAAAACTGTTTTTT; CDR3 protein: CASSSPVRGSNEKLFF
D gene: NA; V gene: TRBV28; clone size: many; J gene: TRBJ1-5; CDR3 DNA: TGTGCCAGCAGCCGTAAACTAGGGCGACAGCCCCAGCATTTT; CDR3 protein: CASSRKLGRQPQHF
D gene: TRBD2; V gene: TRBV3-1/TRBV3-2; clone size: NA; J gene: TRBJ2-1; CDR3 DNA: TGTGCCAGCAGCCCTCGGACTAGCGGGAGCGGCTCCTACAATGAGCAGTTCTTC; CDR3 protein: CASSPRTSGSGSYNEQFF
D gene: TRBD1; V gene: TRBV30; clone size: NA; J gene: TRBJ1-3; CDR3 DNA: TGTGCCTGGAGACAGGGGTCCGCTGGAAACACCATATATTTT; CDR3 protein: CAWRQGSAGNTIYF
D gene: TRBD1; V gene: TRBV18; clone size: many; J gene: TRBJ2-5; CDR3 DNA: TGTGCCAGCTCACCATCCCGACAGGGTCAAGAGACCCAGTACTTC; CDR3 protein: CASSPSRQGQETQYF
D gene: TRBD1; V gene: TRBV27; clone size: few; J gene: TRBJ2-5; CDR3 DNA: TGTGCCAGCAGTTCCACAGGGGGCTCTGAGACCCAGTACTTC; CDR3 protein: CASSSTGGSETQYF
D gene: NA; V gene: TRBV28; clone size: NA; J gene: TRBJ2-1; CDR3 DNA: TGTGCCAGCAGTTTGGGCGGGGTCCACAATGAGCAGTTCTTC; CDR3 protein: CASSLGGVHNEQFF
D gene: TRBD1; V gene: TRBV24-1; clone size: once; J gene: TRBJ1-2; CDR3 DNA: TGTGCCACCAGTGCCGCCGGGACAGGGGTTTATGGCTACACCTTC; CDR3 protein: CATSAAGTGVYGYTF
D gene: NA; V gene: TRBV29-1; clone size: NA; J gene: TRBJ2-3; CDR3 DNA: TGCAGCGTTGTAAGGGGAACAGATACGCAGTATTTT; CDR3 protein: CSVVRGTDTQYF
D gene: TRBD1; V gene: TRBV10-1; clone size: NA; J gene: TRBJ1-1; CDR3 DNA: TGCGCCAGCAGTCGGGACAGGCAGAACACTGAAGCTTTCTTT; CDR3 protein: CASSRDRQNTEAFF
D gene: NA; V gene: TRBV7-2; clone size: NA; J gene: TRBJ1-2; CDR3 DNA: TGTGCCAGCAGCCCACCTGCCCTTGCGGGTTATGGCTACACCTTC; CDR3 protein: CASSPPALAGYGYTF
D gene: NA; V gene: TRBV6-5; clone size: few; J gene: TRBJ1-5; CDR3 DNA: TGTGCCAGCAGTCAGGACGCCGGAGCGGGGGAGCCCCAGCATTTT; CDR3 protein: CASSQDAGAGEPQHF
D gene: NA; V gene: TRBV9; clone size: NA; J gene: TRBJ1-2; CDR3 DNA: TGTGCCAGCAGCCCATACCCCCCAGGGGCCCTGGGTGGCTACACCTTC; CDR3 protein: CASSPYPPGALGGYTF
D gene: TRBD1; V gene: TRBV5-1; clone size: once; J gene: TRBJ1-4; CDR3 DNA: TGCGCCAGCAGCTTGGCTACGGGACAGAGTAATGAAAAACTGTTTTTT; CDR3 protein: CASSLATGQSNEKLFF
D gene: TRBD1; V gene: TRBV6-2/TRBV6-3; clone size: NA; J gene: TRBJ2-7; CDR3 DNA: TGTGCCAGCAGTTACTCGTCTGGGACAGGGGGAAACTACGAGCAGTACTTC; CDR3 protein: CASSYSSGTGGNYEQYF
D gene: TRBD2; V gene: TRBV7-9; clone size: NA; J gene: TRBJ2-7; CDR3 DNA: TGTGCCAGCAGATCGACCTCCGGGACTAGCGGGGGGATGAACGAGCAGTACTTC; CDR3 protein: CASRSTSGTSGGMNEQYF
D gene: TRBD1; V gene: TRBV12-3/TRBV12-4; clone size: NA; J gene: TRBJ1-1; CDR3 DNA: TGTGCCAGCACCCGGACAGGGAGGACTGAAGCTTTCTTT; CDR3 protein: CASTRTGRTEAFF
D gene: TRBD2; V gene: TRBV6-5; clone size: once; J gene: TRBJ2-5; CDR3 DNA: TGTGCCAGCAGTTCGAGCGGGAGGCAAGAGACCCAGTACTTC; CDR3 protein: CASSSSGRQETQYF
D gene: TRBD1; V gene: TRBV7-9; clone size: NA; J gene: TRBJ1-2; CDR3 DNA: TGTGCCAGCAGCTCACCATCCGGCCAGGGGGCGGGTGGCTACACCTTC; CDR3 protein: CASSSPSGQGAGGYTF
D gene: NA; V gene: TRBV7-2; clone size: NA; J gene: TRBJ2-5; CDR3 DNA: TGTGCCAGCAGTTCCGGGGTATTCCAAGAGACCCAGTACTTC; CDR3 protein: CASSSGVFQETQYF